The T cell receptor (beta chain) described here comes from a study of CD4 T cell repertoires in COVID-19. Germline values: CDR1 MNHEY, CDR2 SVGAGI. The CDR3 extends over 15 amino acids. V lost 7 bases, J lost 4 bases, and 19 bases lay in between. Libraries were prepared by immunoSEQ multiplex PCR; TCRdb keeps only in-frame clonotypes and omits some of them. Of about 75,000 clones listed, 83% are singletons. This material consisted of CD4+ T cells from peripheral blood, taken after recovery from COVID-19. The TCR sequence derives from a human donor who had COVID-19. The V gene is TRBV6-5, the J gene TRBJ2-5, with D maybe TRBD2 (6 bases). Written as DNA, the CDR3 is TGTGCCAGCACGCCAGGGCTAGTGGGAGGAGAGACCCAGTACTTC. It is translated as CASTPGLVGGETQYF.